These 29 T cell receptor beta chains were sequenced from one sample in a study. From the RT-PCR reads, TCRdb called clonotypes with MiXCR, one entry per CDR3 protein. The sample lists about 700,000 distinct CDR3 sequences, 14% seen once, with 3.6% in the top ten. Specimen: memory CD4+ T cells from blood. All receptors come from a female donor in good health, serving as a healthy control.

This clonotype was seen many times. The chain recombines TRBV6-5 with TRBJ1-1; possible D gene TRBD1, 6 bases. Looked up from germline, CDR1 is MNHEY and CDR2 is SVGAGI. Trimming shortened V by 7 bases and J by 6 bases, and 18 bases separated the two germline ends. This CDR3 is 14 amino acids long. CDR3 sequence reads: CASTLTTGSSEAFF. The CDR3 DNA follows: TGTGCCAGCACCTTAACGACAGGTTCTTCTGAAGCTTTCTTT.

In this sample, this clonotype turned up many times. This chain joins TRBV10-3 and TRBJ1-6; D is possibly TRBD1 (5 bases). From germline, CDR1 is ENHRY and CDR2 SYGVKD. CDR3 size: 15 residues. V lost 3 bases and J lost 9, with 15 bases in between. CDR3 nucleotide sequence: TGTGCCATCAGTGACACAGGAGGGGTAGGTTCACCCCTCCACTTT. Translating gives CAISDTGGVGSPLHF.

The chain recombines TRBV6-5 with TRBJ2-1, with TRBD2 identical over 7 bases. Germline CDR1 and CDR2: MNHEY and SVGAGI. V trimming: 5 bases; J trimming: 7 bases; junction bases outside the gene matches: 8. The CDR3 is 14 amino acids. CDR3 bases: TGTGCCAGCAGTCCCCGGACTAGTTGGAATGAGCAGTTCTTC. This sequence encodes CASSPRTSWNEQFF.

This rearrangement joins TRBV27 to TRBJ2-2; a possible D gene is TRBD1 (5 bases). With 0 bases removed from V and 7 bases from J, the gap between germline ends came to 12 bases. Germline V gene sequence: CDR1 MNHEY, CDR2 SMNVEV (reference sequence). The CDR3 loop spans 15 amino acids. The CDR3 protein is CASSLSAGPFGELFF. In nucleotides, the CDR3 is TGTGCCAGCAGTTTATCGGCAGGGCCTTTCGGGGAGCTGTTTTTT.

This clonotype was seen repeatedly, ten times or more. The gene calls are TRBV29-1 and TRBJ2-5; tentative D call: TRBD1 (5 bases). Germline V gene lookup returns CDR1 SQVTM and CDR2 ANQGSEA. V was pared by 6 bases and J by 5 bases, with 7 bases between. The CDR3 extends over 10 amino acids. The CDR3 sequence is CSVRQETQYF. CDR3 sequence (DNA): TGCAGCGTACGACAGGAGACCCAGTACTTC.

There are a few counts of this clonotype. The chain is built from TRBV7-2 and TRBJ1-1, with D hard to call. The CDR3 is 16 residues long. Trimming took off 2 bases at V and 4 bases at J, with 17 bases between the two ends. CDR1 is SGHTA, CDR2 FQGNSA, per germline. CDR3 nucleotides: TGTGCCAGCAGCTTATCAGTTGGGCAGCCGGGCACTGAAGCTTTCTTT. Its translation: CASSLSVGQPGTEAFF. The full variable domain, in which reference TRBV7-2 and TRBJ1-1 provide the parts outside the CDR3, is GAGVSQSPSNKVTEKGKDVELRCDPISGHTALYWYRQSLGQGLEFLIYFQGNSAPDKSGLPSDRFSAERTGGSVSTLTIQRTQQEDSAVYLCASSLSVGQPGTEAFFGQGTRLTVV.

The V gene is TRBV12-3 or TRBV12-4, the J gene TRBJ1-6; D remains unclear. The CDR3 has 12 amino acids. The germline V and J ends were trimmed by 5 bases and 13 bases, with 12 bases remaining between them. The CDR3: CASSNRGMPLHF. CDR3 nucleotide sequence: TGTGCCAGCAGTAACCGCGGAATGCCCCTCCACTTT.

This clonotype came up a few times. The rearrangement links TRBV2 to TRBJ1-2, with D tentatively TRBD1 (5 bases). Germline V lookup: CDR1 SNHLY, CDR2 FYNNEI. This CDR3 contains 15 residues. Trimming shortened V by 5 bases and J by 7 bases, and 20 bases separated the two germline ends. The CDR3: CASSPSRGPTGGYTF. Written as DNA, the CDR3 is TGTGCCAGCAGTCCCAGCCGGGGCCCAACGGGTGGCTACACCTTC.

This clonotype has more than one count but fewer than ten. The chain combines TRBV6-6 with TRBJ1-1; D unresolved. Trimming cost V 0 bases and J 4 bases, with 12 bases left between them. The CDR3 is 15 amino acids. CDR1 MNHNY and CDR2 SVGAGI come from the germline V gene (reference sequence). CDR3 region: CASSYSPRQSTEAFF. CDR3 nucleotide sequence: TGTGCCAGCAGTTACTCGCCCAGACAATCCACTGAAGCTTTCTTT.

There are many counts of this clonotype. V and J are TRBV5-1 and TRBJ1-3; D remains ambiguous. Per germline, CDR1 SGHRS and CDR2 YFSETQ. This CDR3 is built from 17 residues. The ends were cut back, 10 bases at V and 0 bases at J, with 23 bases in the middle. The CDR3 loop reads CAGDKFGETNSGNTIYF. CDR3 nucleotide sequence: TGCGCCGGCGACAAATTTGGCGAAACTAACTCTGGAAACACCATATATTTT.

This clonotype appeared a few times. The chain couples TRBV6-1 to TRBJ2-1; D is unresolved. V lost 0 bases, J lost 13 bases, and 10 bases lay in between. Germline loops: CDR1 MNHNS, CDR2 SASEGT. The CDR3 extends over 12 amino acids. The CDR3 bases are TGTGCCAGCAGTGAAGCTAATGGTATCCAGTTCTTC. Amino acid sequence: CASSEANGIQFF.

This clonotype was counted only a few times. The chain carries TRBV27 and TRBJ2-2; possibly TRBD1 for D (6 bases). The CDR3 covers 15 residues. Per germline, CDR1 MNHEY and CDR2 SMNVEV (reference sequence). V dropped 3 bases and J dropped 6 bases, with 14 bases sitting between them. The DNA for the CDR3 is TGTGCCAGCAGTTTGGGGGCCCAGTGGGCCGGGGAGCTGTTTTTT. Translation gives CASSLGAQWAGELFF.

This clonotype was counted a few times. CDR3 bases: TGCAGTGTTAGGGAAAATCAAGAGACCCAGTACTTC. It codes for CSVRENQETQYF. The rearrangement links TRBV20-1 to TRBJ2-5; D remains ambiguous. V was shortened by 7 bases and J by 2 bases, with 11 bases between the two germline ends. The CDR3 sequence is 12 residues long. Germline V gives CDR1 DFQATT, CDR2 SNEGSKA (reference sequence).

Ten or more counts support this clonotype. This CDR3 reads CAISYSSNQPQHF. For the CDR3, the DNA is TGTGCCATCAGTTACAGCAGCAATCAGCCCCAGCATTTT. The chain links TRBV10-3 to TRBJ1-5; no clear D gene. CDR1 is ENHRY, CDR2 SYGVKD, per germline. The CDR3 length is 13 residues. The germline V and J ends were trimmed by 5 bases and 1 base, with 6 bases remaining between them.

This clonotype appeared a few times. The rearrangement joins TRBV5-6 to TRBJ2-5; D perhaps matches TRBD2 (6 bases). This CDR3 region has 14 residues. The germline CDR1 and CDR2 sequences are SGHDT and YYEEEE. Deletions cut 2 bases from V and 4 bases from J, with 12 bases between. The CDR3 sequence: CASSLHGEVETQYF. The CDR3 DNA follows: TGTGCCAGCAGCTTACACGGGGAGGTAGAGACCCAGTACTTC.

The chain is built from TRBV5-6 and TRBJ2-1; the D is unclear. Trimming removed 3 bases at V and 5 bases at J, with 21 bases between. This CDR3 has 17 amino acids. The germline CDR1 and CDR2 sequences are SGHDT and YYEEEE. The chain's CDR3 is CASSSLVRPRRNNEQFF. The CDR3 DNA is TGTGCCAGCAGCTCCCTTGTCCGGCCCCGCAGGAACAATGAGCAGTTCTTC. Looking up the rest from reference TRBV5-6 and TRBJ2-1 gives the full variable domain: DAGVTQSPTHLIKTRGQQVTLRCSPKSGHDTVSWYQQALGQGPQFIFQYYEEEERQRGNFPDRFSGHQFPNYSSELNVNALLLGDSALYLCASSSLVRPRRNNEQFFGPGTRLTVL.

This chain joins TRBV7-6 and TRBJ2-7, with 7 bases matching TRBD1. Germline-derived CDR1 and CDR2 are SGHVS and FNYEAQ. This CDR3 is 15 amino acids long. Losses at the gene ends were 4 bases for V and 4 bases for J; bases not matched to a gene: 10. CDR3 sequence (DNA): TGTGCCAGCAGCTCCCGAAAGGGGGCGGCGTACGAGCAGTACTTC. Translated, it gives CASSSRKGAAYEQYF.

This clonotype was recorded a few times. J is TRBJ2-1 and V is TRBV11-2; 12 bases are a match to TRBD2. Germline trimming cut 6 bases from V and 1 base from J; bases unmatched to any gene: 10. This CDR3 is 18 amino acids long. Germline V lookup: CDR1 SGHAT, CDR2 FQNNGV. This CDR3 reads CASSPTSGSGKSYNEQFF. The CDR3 coding sequence is TGTGCCAGCAGTCCGACTAGCGGGAGCGGTAAGTCCTACAATGAGCAGTTCTTC.

This clonotype was recorded at least ten times. This chain links TRBV12-3 or TRBV12-4 with TRBJ1-2; the match to TRBD1 covers 7 bases. Trimming removed 5 bases from V and 13 bases from J; junction bases left unmatched: 16. This CDR3 is 14 amino acids long. In nucleotides, the CDR3 is TGTGCCAGCAGTCCTAGCGGGACAGAAGGGGGAGGCACCTTC. Residues: CASSPSGTEGGGTF.

Only a few counts were recorded for this clonotype. V and J are TRBV6-2 or TRBV6-3 and TRBJ1-5; maybe TRBD1 (5 bases). Germline V lookup: CDR1 MNHEY, CDR2 SVGEGT. The germline V and J ends were trimmed by 6 bases and 6 bases, with 21 bases remaining between them. The CDR3 sequence is 16 residues long. CDR3 in amino acids: CASSLLSPGNGQPQHF. The CDR3 coding sequence is TGTGCCAGCAGCTTACTCAGTCCAGGGAATGGTCAGCCCCAGCATTTT.

This clonotype was detected ten times or more. J is TRBJ2-2 and V is TRBV15, with 7 bases identical to TRBD2. Germline V CDR1 and CDR2: LNHNV, YYDKDF (reference sequence). Germline trimming cut 7 bases from V and 5 bases from J; bases unmatched to any gene: 10. This CDR3 contains 15 residues. This CDR3 is CATTGGREKTGELFF. In DNA, the CDR3 is TGTGCCACCACGGGAGGTCGGGAGAAGACCGGGGAGCTGTTTTTT.

This clonotype occurred once. A junction end diverges from the germline sequence, so it may reflect a read error. This rearrangement joins TRBV6-1 to TRBJ2-3; 9 positions match TRBD2. The CDR3 is 14 residues long. The germline V gene encodes CDR1 MNHNS and CDR2 SASEGT. CDR3 loop: CASSDGLAGPIPFF. As DNA, the CDR3 is TGTGCCAGCAGTGATGGTCTAGCGGGACCCATTCCGTTTTTT.

This clonotype was found a few times. This rearrangement joins TRBV20-1 to TRBJ1-1, with 8 nucleotides matching TRBD1. V shed 0 bases and J 4 bases; nucleotides not matched to a gene: 4. The CDR3 has 14 residues. Germline CDR1 reads DFQATT; CDR2 reads SNEGSKA (reference sequence). The CDR3 spells CSARDTGTGTEAFF. The CDR3 DNA follows: TGCAGTGCTAGAGATACCGGGACAGGCACTGAAGCTTTCTTT.

The V and J genes are TRBV5-1 and TRBJ1-2; TRBD1 matches at 10 bases. The CDR3 has 15 amino acids. The germline CDR1 and CDR2 sequences are SGHRS and YFSETQ. V trimming: 4 bases; J trimming: 4 bases; junction bases outside the gene matches: 7. The CDR3 DNA sequence: TGCGCCAGCAGCACGACAGGGGGCGCAACCTATGGCTACACCTTC. Amino acid sequence: CASSTTGGATYGYTF.

This clonotype was seen ten or more times. The chain links TRBV7-9 to TRBJ2-1; TRBD2 matches 11 bases. In germline, CDR1 is SEHNR, CDR2 FQNEAQ (reference sequence). The length of the CDR3 is 15 residues. The J segment lost 7 bases and the V segment lost 1 base, leaving 3 bases of the junction unmatched. Here the CDR3 reads CASSLELAGVNEQFF. The CDR3 DNA reads TGTGCCAGCAGCTTAGAACTAGCGGGAGTGAATGAGCAGTTCTTC.

The V gene is TRBV5-1, the J gene TRBJ1-1; D unresolved. Trimming shortened V by 0 bases and J by 6 bases, and 15 bases separated the two germline ends. The V gene's germline CDR1 is SGHRS and CDR2 YFSETQ. There are 15 residues in the CDR3. DNA of the CDR3: TGCGCCAGCAGCTTGGTTGTCAGCGAGGGCGCTGAAGCTTTCTTT. Encoded protein: CASSLVVSEGAEAFF.

In this sample, this clonotype turned up a few times. This rearrangement joins TRBV12-3 or TRBV12-4 to TRBJ1-4; D might be TRBD1 (5 bases). Trimming took off 6 bases at V and 0 bases at J, with 8 bases between the two ends. The CDR3 extends over 14 amino acids. CDR3: CASRWGTTNEKLFF. The CDR3 DNA is TGTGCCAGCAGGTGGGGGACAACTAATGAAAAACTGTTTTTT.

This clonotype showed up many times. The V call is TRBV4-2, the J call TRBJ2-3, with D possibly matching TRBD2 (6 bases). V lost 2 bases, J lost 2 bases, and 14 bases lay in between. In germline, CDR1 is LGHNA, CDR2 YNFKEQ. This CDR3 has 16 amino acids. The DNA for the CDR3 is TGTGCCAGCAGCCAACGGGGAGGTGATCACACAGATACGCAGTATTTT. Residues: CASSQRGGDHTDTQYF.

Ten or more counts support this clonotype. The J gene is TRBJ2-1, the V gene TRBV7-2; a possible D gene is TRBD1 (6 bases). CDR1 and CDR2 from the germline V gene are SGHTA and FQGNSA. The V end lost 2 bases, the J end lost 4 bases, and 12 bases lay between the germline ends. The CDR3 length is 15 residues. As DNA, the CDR3 is TGTGCCAGCAGCTTACAGGGGCCGGGGTACAATGAGCAGTTCTTC. Translation: CASSLQGPGYNEQFF.